This T cell receptor (beta chain) derives from a study of siplizumab effects on memory and regulatory T cells. This CDR3 comprises 12 residues. V was cut by 5 bases and J by 1 base, with 2 bases left in between. Germline CDR1 and CDR2: PRHDT and FYEKMQ (reference sequence). Remarks on this clone: As yet, its antigen is unknown.

Points from the study as a whole: Significantly reduced by siplizumab was the cumulative frequency of alloreactive sequences, namely those traceable to unstimulated CD4+ memory cells. Greater diversity than memory cells seemed evident in naive T cells, which also appeared to be major alloresponse contributors.

Per sample, the assay covered approximately 94,000 TCR templates. Produced via immunoSEQ multiplex PCR; TCRdb's table is partial and in-frame only. The sample includes approximately 110,000 clones, approximately 94% seen only once; the top ten take approximately 0.3%. The TCR sequence derives from a human donor in good health. The rearrangement links TRBV13 to TRBJ2-2, with D hard to call. Sequenced: CD4+ T cells sorted from blood. CDR3 nucleotide sequence: TGTGCCAGCAGCCAGAACACCGGGGAGCTGTTTTTT. Amino acids: CASSQNTGELFF.